This T cell receptor (beta chain) came from a study of T cell responses to AZD1222 COVID-19 vaccine. Study-level points and caveats: Spike-specific TCR breadth rose after two AZD1222 doses, and depth rose as well.

As for this clone: Its antigen is as yet unknown.

With 5 bases removed from V and 6 bases from J, the gap between germline ends came to 10 bases. The CDR3 is made up of 13 amino acids. Germline loops: CDR1 SGHNT, CDR2 YENEEA. Sequenced by immunoSEQ multiplex PCR; TCRdb stores in-frame clones only, minus some. The table records around 99,000 clones, more than 70% of them present only once. The chain combines TRBV11-3 with TRBJ2-2; tentative D call: TRBD1 (5 bases). This specimen consisted of peripheral blood, obtained 28 days after the second AZD1222 dose. This sequence was found in an adult who received the AZD1222 COVID-19 vaccine. CDR3: CASSLGQAGELFF. CDR3 DNA: TGTGCCAGCAGCCTGGGGCAGGCCGGGGAGCTGTTTTTT.